The sequence of this T cell receptor (beta chain) was determined in a study of response to subunit inactivated influenza vaccine. This clonotype was seen a handful of times. Per germline, CDR1 LGHNA and CDR2 YSLEER. V dropped 1 base and J dropped 0 bases, with 12 bases sitting between them. This CDR3 comprises 17 residues. Each CDR3 protein is one row after TCRdb ran MiXCR on the RT-PCR reads. The data hold some 550,000 distinct CDR3 sequences, with under 25% observed a single time. The sample also formed part of further work on T cells expressing NK-cell markers. This second report adds: 5'RACE template switching with UMIs generated TCR beta cDNA. With an anti-gamma-delta TCR antibody, sorting in several experiments was kept to alpha-beta TCR T cells. Of the CD8+ T cells in about 6 donors, roughly 1.0-7.5% belonged to dominant NKG2C+ clonotypes.

The source was CD4+ T cells sorted from PBMCs, collected about 12 days after vaccination. The sequence came from a man aged 50-60 years who received an inactivated influenza vaccine. V gene TRBV4-3 combines with J gene TRBJ1-4; D is perhaps TRBD1 (6 bases). In DNA, the CDR3 is TGCGCCAGCAGCCAAGGTTACAGGGCGGCAACTAATGAAAAACTGTTTTTT. It yields the protein CASSQGYRAATNEKLFF.